The TCR beta chain under discussion was sequenced for a study of T cell responses to AZD1222 COVID-19 vaccine. Whole-study results and caveats: Clonal diversity may have been underestimated, and the donors were mostly white British, with more females than males. Breadth and depth of Spike-specific TCRs rose after two AZD1222 doses.

CDR1 and CDR2 (germline): KGHSH, LQKENI. This CDR3 has 13 amino acids. Trimming removed 1 base from V and 7 bases from J, with 7 bases in between. Turning to this clone: Its antigen is still unknown.

Sequenced by immunoSEQ multiplex PCR; TCRdb stores in-frame clones only, minus some. The sample holds 100,000 to 150,000 clones, over 90% seen once. Here the sequenced sample was peripheral blood, taken on day 0 of AZD1222 vaccination. The chain carries TRBV18 and TRBJ2-2; D unclear. The receptor was isolated from an adult in good health. The CDR3 region is CASSPLPIGELFF. CDR3 in DNA: TGTGCCAGCTCACCACTCCCCATCGGGGAGCTGTTTTTT.